This T cell receptor (beta chain) derives from a study of CD8 T cells in Susac syndrome. RNA in amounts of roughly 0.5 to 1 ug was reverse transcribed with random hexamers. The CDR3 of TCR beta was amplified by immunoSEQ multiplex PCR across 54 Vbeta and 13 Jbeta. One entry per CDR3 protein, called by TCRdb with MiXCR from the immunoSEQ multiplex PCR reads. The sample records 100,000 to 150,000 distinct CDR3 sequences, roughly 96% being singletons. Bulk CD8+ and CD4+ cells came from magnetic negative isolation; CD8+ TEMRA by FACS. Sequencing was carried out using CD4+ T cells from PBMCs. The sequence was obtained from a human donor in good health.

Here the CDR3 reads CASSIGAQGANQPQHF. In DNA form, the CDR3 reads TGTGCCAGCTCAATCGGGGCACAGGGTGCCAATCAGCCCCAGCATTTT. V is TRBV18 and J is TRBJ1-5; tentatively, D is TRBD1 (6 bases). CDR1 is KGHSH and CDR2 is LQKENI in the germline V gene. The CDR3 sequence is 16 residues long. V dropped 5 bases and J dropped 3 bases, with 17 bases sitting between them.